Listed below are T cell receptor beta chains from one sample, sequenced in a study of graft-versus-host responses after intestinal transplantation. Their specific antigens are unknown. Generated by immunoSEQ multiplex PCR, the TCRdb table keeps only in-frame clones and is missing some. The repertoire holds tens of thousands of clones, with about 91% as singletons. This material consisted of unstimulated CD8+ T cells sorted from spleen or lymph node cells, taken before intestinal transplant. The origin of the receptors is a human donor who received an intestinal transplant. Both conserved end residues are part of each CDR3. The D gene is left open where the match is weak. Part of the rows lack a size; the others show once, few, many or a class for expanded clones.

CASIPDSYYGYTF	-	TRBV30	TRBJ1-2	once
CASSWDSSSYNSPLHF	TRBD1	TRBV6-5	TRBJ1-6	-
CASSHARGTWNTEAFF	-	TRBV4-3	TRBJ1-1	-
CASSYPSGGTDTQYF	TRBD2	TRBV6-6	TRBJ2-3	-
CASSLQGGPTIADTQYF	-	TRBV7-9	TRBJ2-3	-
CASSYEERGGSGELFF	TRBD2	TRBV28	TRBJ2-2	-
CASSPRQGTEKLFF	TRBD1	TRBV19	TRBJ1-4	once
CASRTSGRAAGELFF	TRBD2	TRBV28	TRBJ2-2	-
CASSHGSTNSETQYF	-	TRBV6-5	TRBJ2-5	-
CASTRGPAGNTIYF	TRBD1	TRBV28	TRBJ1-3	-
CASSLTDYTDTQYF	-	TRBV7-8	TRBJ2-3	-
CASTHLEDNEQFF	-	TRBV7-9	TRBJ2-1	-
CASSESFGRATYEQYF	-	TRBV6-1	TRBJ2-7	-
CASRAWRRGNSPLHF	-	TRBV2	TRBJ1-6	few